This T cell receptor beta chain was sequenced for a study of tumor and adjacent non-tumor tissue in lung cancer. This sample's RNA came from whole unsorted tissue. Distant lung tissue was collected more than 3 cm away from the tumor edge. Comment on this clonotype: An end of the junction differs from the germline gene, which may be a read error.

The CDR3 consists of 15 residues. CDR1 and CDR2 from the germline V gene are SGHAT and FQDESV (reference sequence). A modified ARM-PCR protocol with three rounds of nested PCR amplified TCRbeta. TCRdb passed the multiplex PCR reads through MiXCR, listing each CDR3 protein once. The sample contains over 80,000 distinct CDR3 sequences, 75% to 85% of which appear only once. The chain has TRBV11-1 and TRBJ2-1; possibly TRBD2 for D (6 bases). The TCR comes from a man between 60 and 75 years old with small cell lung cancer. Sequencing was performed on distant non-tumor lung tissue. CDR3 in amino acids: CASSLGRTTYHEQFF. Written as DNA, the CDR3 is TGTGCCAGCAGCCTAGGGAGGACGACCTACCATGAGCAGTTCTTC. Full variable domain (missing parts from reference TRBV11-1 and TRBJ2-1): EAEVAQSPRYKITEKSQAVAFWCDPISGHATLYWYRQILGQGPELLVQFQDESVVDDSQLPKDRFSAERLKGVDSTLKIQPAELGDSAMYLCASSLGRTTYHEQFFGPGTRLTVL.